Listed below are T cell receptor beta chains from one sample, sequenced in a study of blood T cell repertoires in COVID-19. Here immunoSEQ multiplex PCR was the method, and the copy in TCRdb shows in-frame clones only, minus some. The table has 200,000 or so clones, more than 75% seen once. Sequencing was done on a sample of peripheral blood. These TCRs come from a man between 45 and 60 years old who had recovered from COVID-19. The CDR3 runs from the conserved cysteine through the conserved F or W. Fields, in order: J gene, D gene, clone size, V gene, CDR3 DNA, CDR3 protein. D genes are given only for firm matches. Clone size, where shown, is once, few, many, or a class for clones that have expanded.

TRBJ2-1	TRBD1	NA	TRBV18	TGTGCCAGCTCACCCGGGACAGGGATTGGCAATGAGCAGTTCTTC	CASSPGTGIGNEQFF
TRBJ2-3	NA	NA	TRBV27	TGTGCCAGCAGGACAGGACAGTTCACAGATACGCAGTATTTT	CASRTGQFTDTQYF
TRBJ2-3	TRBD1	NA	TRBV2	TGTGCCAGCCACAGGGGAACAGATACGCAGTATTTT	CASHRGTDTQYF
TRBJ1-6	NA	few	TRBV30	TGTGCCTGGAGTCCCCGGACAGCATCTAATTCACCCCTCCACTTT	CAWSPRTASNSPLHF
TRBJ2-2	TRBD1	NA	TRBV5-8	TGTGCCAGCAGCCTCCTGAGGACAGGGGGAGGCGGGGAGCTGTTTTTT	CASSLLRTGGGGELFF
TRBJ2-7	TRBD2	NA	TRBV27	TGTGCCAGTTCTCGGGGGGTCAGCTACGAGCAGTACTTC	CASSRGVSYEQYF
TRBJ2-1	NA	NA	TRBV7-9	TGTGCCAGCAGCTGGGGGGTATCCTACAATGAGCAGTTCTTC	CASSWGVSYNEQFF
TRBJ1-3	NA	NA	TRBV28	TGTGCCAGCAGTCTCTACAGGGCGACGTACTCTGGAAACACCATATATTTT	CASSLYRATYSGNTIYF
TRBJ1-1	NA	NA	TRBV9	TGTGCCAGCAACGCAGGGTTGAACACTGAAGCTTTCTTT	CASNAGLNTEAFF
TRBJ2-3	TRBD2	NA	TRBV10-1	TGCGCCAGCAGTGAGTCGGTCGGTAGCGGGAGGGCCGACACAGATACGCAGTATTTT	CASSESVGSGRADTDTQYF
TRBJ1-2	NA	once	TRBV29-1	TGCAGCGTCGCCCATGGGGGCAACAACTATGGCTACACCTTC	CSVAHGGNNYGYTF
TRBJ1-4	NA	NA	TRBV24-1	TGTGCCACCAGTGATTCCGGACAGTTCGGTGAAAAACTGTTTTTT	CATSDSGQFGEKLFF
TRBJ2-1	TRBD2	NA	TRBV28	TGTGCCAGCAGTGACCCGGGACTAGCGGGTTTGAATGAGCAGTTCTTC	CASSDPGLAGLNEQFF
TRBJ2-6	NA	NA	TRBV14	TGTGCCAGCAGCGTCGGGTCGTACTCTGGGGCCAACGTCCTGACTTTC	CASSVGSYSGANVLTF
TRBJ2-1	NA	few	TRBV12-3/TRBV12-4	TGTGCCAGCAGTTTAACAGGGCAGGGTGAGCAGTTCTTC	CASSLTGQGEQFF
TRBJ1-2	TRBD1	NA	TRBV28	TGTGCCAGCAGTGACAGGGTTGGCTACACCTTC	CASSDRVGYTF
TRBJ2-7	NA	NA	TRBV7-9	TGTGCCAGCAGCCTTGCGGGCGGGATCTACGAGCAGTACTTC	CASSLAGGIYEQYF
TRBJ2-7	TRBD2	NA	TRBV5-1	TGCGCCAGCAGCGGTGGACTAGCGGGGGCCTACGAGCAGTACTTC	CASSGGLAGAYEQYF
TRBJ1-4	TRBD1	NA	TRBV18	TGTGCCAGCTCCCCCGGGACAGGCCCTGAAAAACTGTTTTTT	CASSPGTGPEKLFF
TRBJ2-1	NA	NA	TRBV3-1/TRBV3-2	TGTGCCAGCAGCCGCCTAAGAGATGAGCAGTTCTTC	CASSRLRDEQFF
TRBJ2-6	NA	NA	TRBV19	TGTGCCAGTAGTATAGGTTACCTAACACCAGGGTTAGGTGGGGCCAACGTCCTGACTTTC	CASSIGYLTPGLGGANVLTF
TRBJ2-3	TRBD1	NA	TRBV7-2	TGTGCCAGCAGCTTAGTATTGACCGGGACAGGGGCGACAGATACGCAGTATTTT	CASSLVLTGTGATDTQYF
TRBJ1-6	NA	NA	TRBV25-1	TGTGCCAGTGGACAGCTAACTTCACCCCTCCACTTT	CASGQLTSPLHF
TRBJ2-7	NA	NA	TRBV5-8	TGTGCCAGCAGCTTGGGAGGGGGTAGTCGTCGGGAGCAGTACTTC	CASSLGGGSRREQYF
TRBJ2-1	TRBD1	NA	TRBV15	TGTGCCACCAGCAGAGATCCCCCCGGTATCGAGGGGGCGTTGCAGTTCTTC	CATSRDPPGIEGALQFF
TRBJ1-6	NA	few	TRBV6-6	TGTGCCAGCAGTTACTGGCCTCCGGGGGATTCACCCCTCCACTTT	CASSYWPPGDSPLHF
TRBJ2-1	NA	NA	TRBV6-5	TGTGCCACCACCGAGCGGGCTATCTCCTACAATGAGCAGTTCTTC	CATTERAISYNEQFF
TRBJ2-7	TRBD2	NA	TRBV11-2	TGTGCCAGCAGCTCGACCGGACTAGCAGTCGACGAGCAGTACTTC	CASSSTGLAVDEQYF
TRBJ1-5	TRBD1	NA	TRBV3-1/TRBV3-2	TGTGCCAGCAGCCCCGGGACAGGGCTAAATCAGCCCCAGCATTTT	CASSPGTGLNQPQHF
TRBJ1-5	TRBD1	NA	TRBV19	TGTGCCAGTAGTGACAGGGGAGTCAATCAGCCCCAGCATTTT	CASSDRGVNQPQHF
TRBJ1-5	TRBD1	NA	TRBV18	TGTGCCAGCTCACTAGGGGGCGCGGGCAATCAGCCCCAGCATTTT	CASSLGGAGNQPQHF
TRBJ2-1	NA	NA	TRBV7-2	TGTGCCAGCAGCGTTTCCTGGCCAACCGATGAGCAGTTCTTC	CASSVSWPTDEQFF
TRBJ2-3	NA	NA	TRBV18	TGTGCCAGCTCAAAGCGGATGAACACAGATACGCAGTATTTT	CASSKRMNTDTQYF
TRBJ1-5	NA	NA	TRBV28	TGTGCCAGCAGTTTAGCAGGTCAAATAAATCAGCCCCAGCATTTT	CASSLAGQINQPQHF
TRBJ2-5	NA	NA	TRBV6-5	TGTGCCAGCAGTCCAGGGGTGGGAGAGACCCAGTACTTC	CASSPGVGETQYF
TRBJ1-4	TRBD1	few	TRBV4-1	TGCGCCAGCAGCCAAGGAGGGGGCACTAATGAAAAACTGTTTTTT	CASSQGGGTNEKLFF
TRBJ2-3	NA	NA	TRBV4-1	TGCGCCAGCAGCCAAGATCGGGGATATGGAGATACGCAGTATTTT	CASSQDRGYGDTQYF
TRBJ1-6	TRBD1	NA	TRBV28	TGTGCCACCGAGACAGGGGAATCACCCCTCCACTTT	CATETGESPLHF
TRBJ2-1	TRBD2	NA	TRBV7-7	TGTGCCAGCAGCTTAGGAGCGGGAAACCACAATGAGCAGTTCTTC	CASSLGAGNHNEQFF